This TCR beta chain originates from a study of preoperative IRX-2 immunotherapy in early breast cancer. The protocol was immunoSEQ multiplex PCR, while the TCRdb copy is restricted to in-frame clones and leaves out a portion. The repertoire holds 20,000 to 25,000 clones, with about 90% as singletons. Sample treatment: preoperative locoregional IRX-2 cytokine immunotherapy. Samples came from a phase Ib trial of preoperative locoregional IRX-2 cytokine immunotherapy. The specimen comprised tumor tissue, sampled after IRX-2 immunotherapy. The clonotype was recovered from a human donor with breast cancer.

This chain's CDR3 is CASIDGGAGETQYF. In DNA, the CDR3 is TGCGCCAGCATTGACGGGGGGGCCGGTGAGACCCAGTACTTC. This rearrangement joins TRBV5-1 to TRBJ2-5; 8 bases match TRBD2. This CDR3 is 14 amino acids long. Germline V gene sequence: CDR1 SGHRS, CDR2 YFSETQ. J was trimmed by 5 bases and V by 6 bases; bases with no gene match: 9.